Each of the 17 T cell receptor beta chains below was sequenced from the same sample in a study of cytomegalovirus exposure and HLA in healthy donors. This PCR relied on a set of 60 Vbeta primers and 13 Jbeta primers. Data came from immunoSEQ multiplex PCR; TCRdb stores just in-frame clones and leaves some out. Across some 71,000 clones, the top ten clones capture less than 2% of the sample. Material for sequencing was PBMCs. All receptors derive from a woman under 40 in good health and CMV-seronegative.

The chain uses TRBV20-1 and TRBJ1-1, with a possible D match to TRBD1 (5 bases). Per germline, CDR1 DFQATT and CDR2 SNEGSKA (reference sequence). V lost 3 bases and J lost 10, with 12 bases in between. The CDR3 extends over 11 amino acids. CDR3 protein: CSASGTPTAFF. CDR3 coding DNA: TGCAGTGCTAGCGGGACTCCGACAGCTTTCTTT.

About this clone: The same CDR3 is also encoded by other DNA sequences in this sample. The chain uses TRBV6-5 and TRBJ2-3; D unresolved. The CDR3 runs to 14 residues. Per germline, CDR1 MNHEY and CDR2 SVGAGI. The V gene lost 4 bases and the J gene lost 1 base, with 9 bases spanning the gap. Here the CDR3 reads CASSSPWRTDTQYF. CDR3 DNA: TGTGCCAGCAGTTCCCCCTGGCGCACAGATACGCAGTATTTT.

The chain joins TRBV30 to TRBJ2-7, with a tentative D call TRBD2 (5 bases). Per germline, CDR1 GTSNPN and CDR2 SVGIG (reference sequence). With 0 bases removed from V and 3 bases from J, the gap between germline ends came to 9 bases. This CDR3 comprises 13 residues. The CDR3 region is CAWSVADNYEQYF. CDR3 in DNA: TGTGCCTGGAGTGTAGCGGATAACTACGAGCAGTACTTC.

The chain has TRBV6-6 and TRBJ2-7, with 9 bases identical to TRBD1. The ends lost 6 bases at V and 6 bases at J; junction bases unmatched: 3. Germline values: CDR1 MNHNY, CDR2 SVGAGI (reference sequence). The CDR3 length is 12 residues. CDR3 residues: CASRTGGGEQYF. The CDR3 DNA sequence: TGTGCCAGCAGGACAGGGGGGGGCGAGCAGTACTTC.

The chain recombines TRBV18 with TRBJ2-5, with 13 bases identical to TRBD2. The closer fit of TRBJ2-7 to the DNA end suggests the J call may be wrong. CDR1 is KGHSH and CDR2 is LQKENI in the germline V gene. This CDR3 comprises 15 residues. This CDR3 is CASSTGLAGLYEQYF. Here the CDR3 DNA reads TGTGCCAGCTCAACGGGACTAGCGGGACTCTACGAGCAGTACTTC.

The J gene is TRBJ1-3, the V gene TRBV6-1; 7 bases match TRBD1. CDR3 length: 17 residues. V lost 1 base, J lost 0 bases, and 6 bases stayed unmatched. The V gene's germline CDR1 is MNHNS and CDR2 SASEGT. The CDR3 region is CASSEEQGTYSGNTIYF. CDR3 nucleotide sequence: TGTGCCAGCAGTGAAGAACAGGGGACTTACTCTGGAAACACCATATATTTT.

This sequence joins TRBV19 and TRBJ1-1; possibly TRBD1 for D (5 bases). Germline assignment: CDR1 LNHDA and CDR2 SQIVND (reference sequence). The V end lost 7 bases, the J end lost 6 bases, and 9 bases lay between the germline ends. The CDR3 covers 11 residues. CDR3 amino acids: CASKAGAEAFF. As DNA, the CDR3 is TGTGCCAGTAAAGCGGGGGCTGAAGCTTTCTTT.

The chain links TRBV6-5 to TRBJ1-5, with TRBD1 as a possible D gene (5 bases). The CDR3 has 15 residues. The germline CDR1 and CDR2 sequences are MNHEY and SVGAGI. V lost 5 bases, J lost 3 bases, and 14 bases lay in between. The CDR3 coding sequence is TGTGCCAGCAGTCCTGACAGAAACTTCAATCAGCCCCAGCATTTT. This sequence encodes CASSPDRNFNQPQHF.

The gene calls are TRBV2 and TRBJ1-2; 8 nucleotides agree with TRBD1. Germline CDR1 and CDR2: SNHLY and FYNNEI. The CDR3 contains 14 residues. Trimming cost V 6 bases and J 6 bases; bases outside gene matches: 9. This chain's CDR3 is CASRRGQARNGYTF. The CDR3 DNA follows: TGTGCCAGCAGGAGGGGACAGGCTCGCAATGGCTACACCTTC.

This sequence joins TRBV6-5 and TRBJ2-7; D is undetermined. V gave up 6 bases and J gave up 2 bases, with 11 bases separating them. This CDR3 contains 13 residues. Germline V gene lookup returns CDR1 MNHEY and CDR2 SVGAGI. CDR3 DNA: TGTGCCAGCAGACCCTCACGGGCCTACGAGCAGTACTTC. It codes for CASRPSRAYEQYF.

This chain links TRBV9 with TRBJ2-1, with D possibly matching TRBD2 (6 bases). Germline V gene sequence: CDR1 SGDLS, CDR2 YYNGEE. With 4 bases removed from V and 0 bases from J, the gap between germline ends came to 11 bases. The CDR3 length is 15 residues. CDR3 loop: CASSPPGASYNEQFF. The CDR3 DNA reads TGTGCCAGCAGCCCACCGGGAGCCTCCTACAATGAGCAGTTCTTC.

The V call is TRBV4-2, the J call TRBJ1-1, with 9 bases fitting TRBD1. The germline V gene encodes CDR1 LGHNA and CDR2 YNFKEQ. The CDR3 is 16 amino acids. J lost 0 bases, V lost 3 bases, and 5 bases had no gene match. In nucleotides, the CDR3 is TGTGCCAGCAGCCACTTAGACAGGGGGATGAACACTGAAGCTTTCTTT. This sequence encodes CASSHLDRGMNTEAFF.

This chain links TRBV7-2 with TRBJ2-7; 7 bases map to TRBD1. The V and J ends lost 5 bases and 5 bases, in that order; junction bases with no gene match: 12. Germline assignment: CDR1 SGHTA and CDR2 FQGNSA. The CDR3 contains 15 residues. CDR3 bases: TGTGCCAGCAGCCCTATAGGCAGGGGGAACGACGAGCAGTACTTC. This sequence encodes CASSPIGRGNDEQYF.

The chain is built from TRBV7-2 and TRBJ2-1; 7 bases fit TRBD2. Per the germline V gene, CDR1 is SGHTA and CDR2 is FQGNSA. The CDR3 totals 13 residues. With 2 bases clipped from V and 13 bases from J, the junction kept 8 bases outside the gene matches. Written as DNA, the CDR3 is TGTGCCAGCAGCTTATGGGCGGGAGAGGAACAGTTCTTC. This gives the protein CASSLWAGEEQFF.

Comments on this clone: Mismatch with germline at one junction end may stem from a read error. The genes are TRBV6-5 and TRBJ2-1; unclear D gene. In germline, CDR1 is MNHEY, CDR2 SVGAGI. The CDR3 totals 12 residues. CDR3 sequence reads: CASSYSNNEQFF. The CDR3 DNA follows: TGTGCCAGCAGTTACTCCAACAATGAGCAGTTCTTC.

This chain uses TRBV5-1 with TRBJ2-5, with TRBD1 identical over 11 bases. The CDR3 spans 16 residues. The V gene end was trimmed by 0 bases and the J gene end by 5 bases; junction bases not matched to a gene: 6. The V gene's germline CDR1 is SGHRS and CDR2 YFSETQ. CDR3: CASSLGGQGAWETQYF. The CDR3 DNA is TGCGCCAGCAGCTTGGGCGGACAGGGGGCCTGGGAGACCCAGTACTTC.

The chain has TRBV7-9 and TRBJ2-3; unclear D gene. The V gene's germline CDR1 is SEHNR and CDR2 FQNEAQ (reference sequence). V lost 1 base, J lost 1 base, and 12 bases lay in between. The CDR3 has 16 amino acids. The CDR3 here is CASSLGAATRTDTQYF. The CDR3 bases are TGTGCCAGCAGCTTAGGGGCTGCCACCCGCACAGATACGCAGTATTTT.